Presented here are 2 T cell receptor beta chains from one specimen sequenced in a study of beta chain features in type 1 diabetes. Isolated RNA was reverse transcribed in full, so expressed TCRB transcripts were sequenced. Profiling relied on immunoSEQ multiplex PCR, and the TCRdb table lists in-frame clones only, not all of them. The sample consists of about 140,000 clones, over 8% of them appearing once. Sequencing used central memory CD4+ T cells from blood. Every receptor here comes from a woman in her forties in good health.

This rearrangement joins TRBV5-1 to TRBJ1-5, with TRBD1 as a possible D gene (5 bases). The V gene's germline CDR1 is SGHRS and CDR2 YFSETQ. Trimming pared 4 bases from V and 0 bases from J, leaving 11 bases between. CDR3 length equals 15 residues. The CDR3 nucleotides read TGCGCCAGCAGCCTGGACAAGAATAGCAATCAGCCCCAGCATTTT. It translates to CASSLDKNSNQPQHF.

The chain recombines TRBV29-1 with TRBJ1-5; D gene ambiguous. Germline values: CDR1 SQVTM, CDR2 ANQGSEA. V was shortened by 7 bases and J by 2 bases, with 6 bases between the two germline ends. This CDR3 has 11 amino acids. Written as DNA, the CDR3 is TGCAGCGAGAGGGGCAATCAGCCCCAGCATTTT. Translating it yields CSERGNQPQHF.